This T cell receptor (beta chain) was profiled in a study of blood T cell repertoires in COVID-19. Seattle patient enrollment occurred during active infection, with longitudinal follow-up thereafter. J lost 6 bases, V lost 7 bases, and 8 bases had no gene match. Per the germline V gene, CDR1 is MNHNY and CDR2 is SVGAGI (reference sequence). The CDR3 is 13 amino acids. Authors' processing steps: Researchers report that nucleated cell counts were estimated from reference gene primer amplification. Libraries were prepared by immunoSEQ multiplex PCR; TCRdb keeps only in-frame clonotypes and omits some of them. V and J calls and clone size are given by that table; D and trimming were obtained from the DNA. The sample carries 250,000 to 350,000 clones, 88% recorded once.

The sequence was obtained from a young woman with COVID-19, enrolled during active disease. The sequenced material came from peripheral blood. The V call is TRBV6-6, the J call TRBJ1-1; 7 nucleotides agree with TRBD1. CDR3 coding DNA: TGTGCCAGCACCCAACGACAGGGCCCTGAAGCTTTCTTT. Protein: CASTQRQGPEAFF.